Described below is a single T cell receptor (beta chain) sequence and its context. The data belong to a study of PD-L1 blockade in urothelial cancer. Whole-study context: Blood analysis was done at 3 weeks (second dose) and 6 weeks after treatment began. Counts from blood samples showed a median of roughly 150,000 T cells.

Here immunoSEQ multiplex PCR was the method, and the copy in TCRdb shows in-frame clones only, minus some. The data contain roughly 120,000 clones, 75% to 95% of them singletons. The V and J ends lost 4 bases and 8 bases respectively, with 20 bases between them. This CDR3 comprises 15 residues. Germline CDR1 is SGHTA and CDR2 is FQGNSA. Time point: peripheral blood 6 weeks after treatment start. The receptor was derived from a man in his 60s with urothelial cancer. The V and J genes are TRBV7-2 and TRBJ1-1; D possibly corresponds to TRBD1 (6 bases). The sample was PBMCs, taken around atezolizumab (anti-PD-L1) treatment. The chain's CDR3 is CASSSTTGHWNEAFF. For the CDR3, the DNA is TGTGCCAGCAGCTCCACTACGGGACACTGGAACGAAGCTTTCTTT. The whole variable domain, filled in from reference TRBV7-2 and TRBJ1-1, reads GAGVSQSPSNKVTEKGKDVELRCDPISGHTALYWYRQSLGQGLEFLIYFQGNSAPDKSGLPSDRFSAERTGGSVSTLTIQRTQQEDSAVYLCASSSTTGHWNEAFFGQGTRLTVV.